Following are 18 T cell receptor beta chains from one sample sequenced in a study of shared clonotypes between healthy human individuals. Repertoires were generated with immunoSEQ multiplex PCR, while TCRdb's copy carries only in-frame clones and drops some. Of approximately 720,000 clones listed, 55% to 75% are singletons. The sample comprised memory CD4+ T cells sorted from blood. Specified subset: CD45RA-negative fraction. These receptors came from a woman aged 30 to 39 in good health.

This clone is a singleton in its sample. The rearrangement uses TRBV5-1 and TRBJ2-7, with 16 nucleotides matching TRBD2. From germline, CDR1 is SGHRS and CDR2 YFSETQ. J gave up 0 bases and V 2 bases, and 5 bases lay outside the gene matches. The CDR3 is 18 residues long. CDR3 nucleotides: TGCGCCAGCAGCTTAGGGACTAGCGGGAGGGGTTCCTCCTACGAGCAGTACTTC. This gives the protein CASSLGTSGRGSSYEQYF.

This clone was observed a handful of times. CDR3 DNA sequence: TGTGCCAGCTCACCACCCAGGGAACGAGGGATCGAGCAGTACTTC. It codes for CASSPPRERGIEQYF. The chain employs TRBV18 and TRBJ2-7, with D possibly being TRBD1 or TRBD2 (5 bases each). The V and J ends lost 0 bases and 6 bases respectively, with 15 bases between them. Per the germline V gene, CDR1 is KGHSH and CDR2 is LQKENI. CDR3 length: 15 amino acids.

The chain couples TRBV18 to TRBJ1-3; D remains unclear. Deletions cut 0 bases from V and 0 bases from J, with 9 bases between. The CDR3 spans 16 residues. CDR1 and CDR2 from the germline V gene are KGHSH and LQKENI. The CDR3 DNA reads TGTGCCAGCTCACCACCTGTCGATTACTCTGGAAACACCATATATTTT. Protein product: CASSPPVDYSGNTIYF.

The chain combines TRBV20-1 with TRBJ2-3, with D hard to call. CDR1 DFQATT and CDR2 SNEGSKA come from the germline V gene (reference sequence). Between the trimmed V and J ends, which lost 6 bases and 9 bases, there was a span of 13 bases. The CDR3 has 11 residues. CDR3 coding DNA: TGCAGTGCCCCGACCCGGCAAACGCAGTATTTT. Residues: CSAPTRQTQYF.

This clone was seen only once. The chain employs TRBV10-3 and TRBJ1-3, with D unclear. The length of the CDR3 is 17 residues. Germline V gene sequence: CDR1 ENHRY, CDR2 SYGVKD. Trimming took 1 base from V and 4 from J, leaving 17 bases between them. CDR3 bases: TGTGCCATCAGTGAGTACGACCCCGGATCCTCCGGAAACACCATATATTTT. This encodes CAISEYDPGSSGNTIYF.

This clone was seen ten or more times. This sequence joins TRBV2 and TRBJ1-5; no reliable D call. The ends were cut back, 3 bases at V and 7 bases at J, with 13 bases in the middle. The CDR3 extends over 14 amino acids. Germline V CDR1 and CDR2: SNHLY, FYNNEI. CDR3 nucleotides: TGTGCCAGCAGTGATTCGACCTACAGACAGCCCCAGCATTTT. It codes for CASSDSTYRQPQHF.

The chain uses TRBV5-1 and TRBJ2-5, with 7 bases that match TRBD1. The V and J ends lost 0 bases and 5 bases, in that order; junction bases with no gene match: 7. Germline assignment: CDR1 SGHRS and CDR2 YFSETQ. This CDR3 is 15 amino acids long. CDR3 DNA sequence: TGCGCCAGCAGCTTGGAGGGGGCGGCGTGGGAGACCCAGTACTTC. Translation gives CASSLEGAAWETQYF.

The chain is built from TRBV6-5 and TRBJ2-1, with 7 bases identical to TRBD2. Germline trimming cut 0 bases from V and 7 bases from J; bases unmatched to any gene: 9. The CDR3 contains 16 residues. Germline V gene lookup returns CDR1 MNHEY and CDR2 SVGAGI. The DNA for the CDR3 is TGTGCCAGCAGTTACTCGAGTGGCGGGAGAGGGAATGAGCAGTTCTTC. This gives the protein CASSYSSGGRGNEQFF.

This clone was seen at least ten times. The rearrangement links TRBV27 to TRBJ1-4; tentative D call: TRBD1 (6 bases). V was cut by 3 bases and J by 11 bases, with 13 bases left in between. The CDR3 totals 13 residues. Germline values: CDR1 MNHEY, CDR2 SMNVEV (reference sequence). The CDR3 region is CASSFDSRGKLFF. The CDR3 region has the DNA TGTGCCAGCAGTTTTGACTCAAGGGGGAAACTGTTTTTT.

The CDR3 region is CASRLAGASYEQYF. In DNA, the CDR3 is TGTGCCAGCAGACTAGCGGGCGCATCCTACGAGCAGTACTTC. The V and J genes are TRBV27 and TRBJ2-7, with TRBD2 matching over 9 bases. Trimming at V came to 6 bases and at J to 1 base, leaving 4 bases not matched to a gene. This CDR3 region has 14 residues. From germline, CDR1 is MNHEY and CDR2 SMNVEV (reference sequence).

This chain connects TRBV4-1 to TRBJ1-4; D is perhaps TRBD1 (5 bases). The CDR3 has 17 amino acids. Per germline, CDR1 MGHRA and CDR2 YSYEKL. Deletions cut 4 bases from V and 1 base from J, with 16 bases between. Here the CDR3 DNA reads TGCGCCAGCAGCCCCCATGGGACGGGCCGAACTAATGAAAAACTGTTTTTT. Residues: CASSPHGTGRTNEKLFF.

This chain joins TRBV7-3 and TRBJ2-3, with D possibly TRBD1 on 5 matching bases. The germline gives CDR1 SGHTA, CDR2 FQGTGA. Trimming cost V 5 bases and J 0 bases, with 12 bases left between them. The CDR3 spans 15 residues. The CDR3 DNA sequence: TGTGCCAGCAGCGCTACAGGCGGTAGCACAGATACGCAGTATTTT. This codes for CASSATGGSTDTQYF. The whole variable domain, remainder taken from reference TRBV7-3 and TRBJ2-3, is GAGVSQTPSNKVTEKGKYVELRCDPISGHTALYWYRQSLGQGPEFLIYFQGTGAADDSGLPNDRFFAVRPEGSVSTLKIQRTERGDSAVYLCASSATGGSTDTQYFGPGTRLTVL.

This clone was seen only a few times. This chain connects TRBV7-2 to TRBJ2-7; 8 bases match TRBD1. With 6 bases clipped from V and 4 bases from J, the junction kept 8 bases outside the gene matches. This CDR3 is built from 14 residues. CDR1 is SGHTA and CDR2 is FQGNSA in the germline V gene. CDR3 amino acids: CASRFDRGSYEQYF. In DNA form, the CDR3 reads TGTGCCAGCAGATTTGACAGGGGATCATACGAGCAGTACTTC.

Written as DNA, the CDR3 is TGTGCCAGCAGTCCCCTCCGGACTAGCCCGTCTGGCGAGCAGTACTTC. Encoded protein: CASSPLRTSPSGEQYF. This rearrangement joins TRBV28 to TRBJ2-7, with 8 bases lining up with TRBD2. The V gene's germline CDR1 is MDHEN and CDR2 SYDVKM. V lost 5 bases, J lost 6 bases, and 15 bases stayed unmatched. This CDR3 region has 16 residues.

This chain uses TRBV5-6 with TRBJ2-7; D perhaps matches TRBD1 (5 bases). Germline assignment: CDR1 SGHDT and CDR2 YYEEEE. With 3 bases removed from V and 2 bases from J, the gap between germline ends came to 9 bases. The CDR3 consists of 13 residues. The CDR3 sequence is CASSSGSAYEQYF. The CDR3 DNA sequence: TGTGCCAGCAGCTCAGGGTCGGCCTACGAGCAGTACTTC. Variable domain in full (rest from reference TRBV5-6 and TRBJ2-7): DAGVTQSPTHLIKTRGQQVTLRCSPKSGHDTVSWYQQALGQGPQFIFQYYEEEERQRGNFPDRFSGHQFPNYSSELNVNALLLGDSALYLCASSSGSAYEQYFGPGTRLTVT.

The CDR3 protein is CASSISLGTGYGYTF. DNA of the CDR3: TGTGCCAGTAGTATTAGTTTAGGAACCGGATATGGCTACACCTTC. The genes are TRBV19 and TRBJ1-2; unclear D gene. The CDR3 totals 15 residues. Between the trimmed V and J ends, which lost 3 bases and 5 bases, there was a span of 16 bases. The germline V gene has CDR1 LNHDA and CDR2 SQIVND (reference sequence).

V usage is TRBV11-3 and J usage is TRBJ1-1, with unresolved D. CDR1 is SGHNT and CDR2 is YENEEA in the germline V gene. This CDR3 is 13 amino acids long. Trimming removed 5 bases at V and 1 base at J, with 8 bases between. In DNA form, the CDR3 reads TGTGCCAGCAGCCCATCACAGAACACTGAAGCTTTCTTT. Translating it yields CASSPSQNTEAFF.

CDR3 DNA: TGTGCCTGGAGTGTACCGGGGGGCTCTCAGCCCCAGCATTTT. Translated: CAWSVPGGSQPQHF. This rearrangement joins TRBV30 to TRBJ1-5; maybe TRBD1 (6 bases). The CDR3 is made up of 14 amino acids. CDR1 and CDR2 from the germline V gene are GTSNPN and SVGIG (reference sequence). Trimming stripped 0 bases from V and 6 bases from J, with 12 bases between.